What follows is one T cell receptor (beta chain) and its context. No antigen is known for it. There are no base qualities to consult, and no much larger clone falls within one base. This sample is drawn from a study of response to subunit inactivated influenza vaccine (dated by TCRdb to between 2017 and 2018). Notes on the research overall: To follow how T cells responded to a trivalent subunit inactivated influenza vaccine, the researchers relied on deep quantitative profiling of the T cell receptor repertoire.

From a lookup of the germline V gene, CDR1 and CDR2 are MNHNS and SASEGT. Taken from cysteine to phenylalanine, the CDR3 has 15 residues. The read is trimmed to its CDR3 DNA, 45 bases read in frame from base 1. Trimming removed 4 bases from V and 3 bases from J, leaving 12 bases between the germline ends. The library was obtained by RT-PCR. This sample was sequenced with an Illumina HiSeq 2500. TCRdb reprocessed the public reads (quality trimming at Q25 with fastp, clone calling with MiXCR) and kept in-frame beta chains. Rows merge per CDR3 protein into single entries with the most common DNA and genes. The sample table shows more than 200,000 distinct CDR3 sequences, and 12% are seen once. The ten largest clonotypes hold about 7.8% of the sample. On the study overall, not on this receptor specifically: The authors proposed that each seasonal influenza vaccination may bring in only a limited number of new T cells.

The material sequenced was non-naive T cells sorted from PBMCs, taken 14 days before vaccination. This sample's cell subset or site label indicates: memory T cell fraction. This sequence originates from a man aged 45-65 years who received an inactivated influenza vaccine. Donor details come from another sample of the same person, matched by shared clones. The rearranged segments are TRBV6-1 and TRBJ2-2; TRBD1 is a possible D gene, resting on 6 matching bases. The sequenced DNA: TGTGCCAGCAGTGCTACAGGGCTGGACACCGGGGAGCTGTTTTTT. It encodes CASSATGLDTGELFF.